This T cell receptor (beta chain) derives from a study of blood T cell repertoires in COVID-19. The germline V gene has CDR1 MNHEY and CDR2 SVGAGI. CDR3 length: 15 amino acids. V shed 4 bases and J shed 1 base, with 13 bases lying between them. Here immunoSEQ multiplex PCR was the method, and the copy in TCRdb shows in-frame clones only, minus some. Of around 6,500 clones listed, nearly 90% are singletons. The rearrangement uses TRBV6-5 and TRBJ1-1; D uncertain. The sequence was collected from a man in his 70s with active COVID-19. The material sequenced was peripheral blood. The CDR3: CASSLGYGENTEAFF. CDR3 DNA sequence: TGTGCCAGCAGTTTGGGCTACGGGGAGAACACTGAAGCTTTCTTT.